The next 30 T cell receptor beta chains were all read from a single sample in a study of blood T cell repertoires in COVID-19. The table came from immunoSEQ multiplex PCR; TCRdb's copy has only in-frame clones and leaves some out. Of more than 85,000 clones in the sample, around nine tenths were seen once. The specimen was peripheral blood. These receptors came from a man aged 50 to 59 with active COVID-19.

Only a few counts were recorded for this clone. The rearrangement links TRBV28 to TRBJ1-2, with 10 bases fitting TRBD1. Trimming at V came to 7 bases and at J to 4 bases, leaving 3 bases not matched to a gene. Germline V CDR1 and CDR2: MDHEN, SYDVKM. The CDR3 loop spans 13 amino acids. CDR3 bases: TGTGCCAGCAAAGACAGGGGGCCCTATGGCTACACCTTC. It is translated as CASKDRGPYGYTF.

The chain joins TRBV2 to TRBJ2-1, with TRBD2 identical over 10 bases. Germline V gives CDR1 SNHLY, CDR2 FYNNEI. The V segment lost 6 bases and the J segment 13 bases; nucleotides outside the gene matches: 6. The CDR3 has 12 residues. CDR3 DNA sequence: TGTGCCAGCAGGTTTCTAGCGGGGGCCCAGTTCTTC. Translation: CASRFLAGAQFF.

J is TRBJ2-1 and V is TRBV9, with 12 bases fitting TRBD1. The germline V gene encodes CDR1 SGDLS and CDR2 YYNGEE. The V gene end was trimmed by 4 bases and the J gene end by 8 bases; junction bases not matched to a gene: 7. The CDR3 is made up of 15 amino acids. The CDR3 reads CASSPRGQGADEQFF. In DNA, the CDR3 is TGTGCCAGCAGCCCCAGGGGACAGGGGGCCGATGAGCAGTTCTTC.

The rearrangement uses TRBV6-5 and TRBJ2-1; maybe TRBD2 (5 bases). CDR3 length equals 15 residues. Looked up from germline, CDR1 is MNHEY and CDR2 is SVGAGI. V lost 6 bases and J 3 bases, leaving 15 bases between the germline ends. Written as DNA, the CDR3 is TGTGCCAGCAGCGACCCAACCGCGGGCTACAATGAGCAGTTCTTC. Translating it yields CASSDPTAGYNEQFF.

The gene calls are TRBV12-3 or TRBV12-4 and TRBJ1-1; the D gene is possibly TRBD1 (6 bases). Trimming left V 6 bases short and J 10 bases short, with 15 bases between. The CDR3 covers 12 residues. The CDR3 sequence: CASSQPGEGAFF. CDR3 DNA sequence: TGTGCCAGCAGCCAACCAGGGGAGGGAGCTTTCTTT.

The rearrangement links TRBV6-2 or TRBV6-3 to TRBJ1-2; 7 nucleotides line up with TRBD1. The V gene's germline CDR1 is MNHEY and CDR2 SVGEGT. The CDR3 sequence is 14 residues long. J gave up 8 bases and V 0 bases, and 6 bases lay outside the gene matches. The CDR3 reads CASSYSTGMRGYTF. CDR3 bases: TGTGCCAGCAGTTACTCGACAGGGATGCGCGGCTACACCTTC.

This clone was seen a few times. The chain links TRBV6-5 to TRBJ1-4; TRBD1 might be the D (6 bases). Trimming left V 6 bases short and J 4 bases short, with 15 bases between. From germline, CDR1 is MNHEY and CDR2 SVGAGI. The CDR3 runs 15 residues. CDR3 in amino acids: CASRRDNSRNEKLFF. The DNA of the CDR3 is TGTGCCAGCAGGAGGGACAACTCGCGTAATGAAAAACTGTTTTTT.

The rearrangement links TRBV7-6 to TRBJ2-6, with D unresolved. From germline, CDR1 is SGHVS and CDR2 FNYEAQ. Trimming stripped 4 bases from V and 1 base from J, with 8 bases between. The CDR3 is made up of 15 amino acids. Here the CDR3 reads CASSSRLSGANVLTF. The CDR3 coding sequence is TGTGCCAGCAGCTCGAGACTGTCTGGGGCCAACGTCCTGACTTTC.

This clone appeared once. The chain combines TRBV11-2 with TRBJ2-1; tentatively, D is TRBD1 (5 bases). Germline lookup yields CDR1 SGHAT and CDR2 FQNNGV. The CDR3 has 12 amino acids. Trimming left V 0 bases short and J 14 bases short, with 11 bases between. Here the CDR3 reads CASSLDRALEFF. The CDR3 DNA is TGTGCCAGCAGCTTAGACAGGGCGTTGGAGTTCTTC.

This clone was seen a single time. This chain joins TRBV6-6 and TRBJ1-2; 9 bases agree with TRBD1. The V gene's germline CDR1 is MNHNY and CDR2 SVGAGI (reference sequence). CDR3 length equals 14 residues. The J segment lost 2 bases and the V segment lost 4 bases, leaving 2 bases of the junction unmatched. The CDR3 DNA reads TGTGCCAGCAGTTCGACAGGGGGGAACTATGGCTACACCTTC. This sequence encodes CASSSTGGNYGYTF.

The chain carries TRBV7-9 and TRBJ2-7; TRBD1 might be the D (5 bases). CDR1 and CDR2 (germline): SEHNR, FQNEAQ (reference sequence). The CDR3 runs 13 residues. Trimming pared 5 bases from V and 2 bases from J, leaving 10 bases between. In DNA form, the CDR3 reads TGTGCCAGCAGCCTTAGGGGCCCCTACGAGCAGTACTTC. Its translation: CASSLRGPYEQYF.

The chain couples TRBV15 to TRBJ1-2; 9 nucleotides line up with TRBD1. Germline values: CDR1 LNHNV, CDR2 YYDKDF (reference sequence). The CDR3 loop spans 14 amino acids. With 1 base clipped from V and 7 bases from J, the junction kept 4 bases outside the gene matches. The CDR3 loop is CATSRAQGAGGYTF. The CDR3 region has the DNA TGTGCCACCAGCAGAGCACAGGGGGCTGGTGGCTACACCTTC.

This clone has just one count. The chain recombines TRBV6-5 with TRBJ1-2; D is perhaps TRBD1 (6 bases). Germline values: CDR1 MNHEY, CDR2 SVGAGI. The CDR3 is made up of 15 amino acids. Trimming stripped 6 bases from V and 8 bases from J, with 22 bases between. CDR3 protein: CASRRGTPTLSGYTF. CDR3 nucleotides: TGTGCCAGCAGGAGGGGGACCCCGACTCTCTCGGGCTACACCTTC.

This chain uses TRBV5-8 with TRBJ2-7, with D possibly matching TRBD2 (6 bases). V lost 4 bases and J 6 bases, leaving 14 bases between the germline ends. This CDR3 contains 13 residues. Germline assignment: CDR1 SGHTS and CDR2 YDEGEE. CDR3 loop: CASSRTLAPEQYF. In nucleotides, the CDR3 is TGTGCCAGCAGCCGGACACTAGCACCCGAGCAGTACTTC.

The genes are TRBV29-1 and TRBJ1-2; weak D call: TRBD1 (6 bases). V was pared by 4 bases and J by 2 bases, with 14 bases between. CDR1 is SQVTM and CDR2 is ANQGSEA in the germline V gene. The CDR3 length is 14 residues. In DNA, the CDR3 is TGCAGCGTTGGAGTGGGGGCAGGCAACTATGGCTACACCTTC. Amino acids: CSVGVGAGNYGYTF.

The gene calls are TRBV4-1 and TRBJ1-2, with 7 bases lining up with TRBD1. V trimming: 6 bases; J trimming: 2 bases; junction bases outside the gene matches: 9. The length of the CDR3 is 15 residues. Germline V lookup: CDR1 MGHRA, CDR2 YSYEKL. The CDR3 loop reads CASRLQGRKNYGYTF. CDR3 bases: TGCGCCAGCAGACTACAGGGGAGAAAGAACTATGGCTACACCTTC.

The chain combines TRBV6-5 with TRBJ2-7, with D possibly TRBD1 on 6 matching bases. Germline V gene sequence: CDR1 MNHEY, CDR2 SVGAGI. The CDR3 totals 14 residues. V was trimmed by 6 bases and J by 7 bases, leaving 19 bases between them. The CDR3 nucleotides read TGTGCCAGCAGAGAGACAGGACCACTCTGGGAGCAGTACTTC. Protein: CASRETGPLWEQYF.

The rearrangement links TRBV12-5 to TRBJ1-5; 12 nucleotides match TRBD1. Per germline, CDR1 LGHNT and CDR2 FRNRAP. CDR3 length: 15 amino acids. With 6 bases clipped from V and 2 bases from J, the junction kept 2 bases outside the gene matches. The CDR3 sequence: CASGGTGGGNQPQHF. CDR3 DNA: TGTGCTAGTGGCGGGACAGGGGGCGGCAATCAGCCCCAGCATTTT. Combining the CDR3 with reference TRBV12-5 and TRBJ1-5 gives the whole variable domain DARVTQTPRHKVTEMGQEVTMRCQPILGHNTVFWYRQTMMQGLELLAYFRNRAPLDDSGMPKDRFSAEMPDATLATLKIQPSEPRDSAVYFCASGGTGGGNQPQHFGDGTRLSIL.

The rearrangement joins TRBV12-5 to TRBJ2-2; 10 bases align to TRBD1. J lost 3 bases, V lost 5 bases, and 3 bases had no gene match. The length of the CDR3 is 15 residues. CDR1 is LGHNT and CDR2 is FRNRAP in the germline V gene. CDR3 residues: CASGLGTGDTGELFF. CDR3 sequence (DNA): TGTGCTAGTGGTCTCGGGACAGGGGACACCGGGGAGCTGTTTTTT.

The chain recombines TRBV6-5 with TRBJ2-3, with 7 bases lining up with TRBD1. The CDR3 contains 14 residues. Looked up from germline, CDR1 is MNHEY and CDR2 is SVGAGI. V was pared by 8 bases and J by 4 bases, with 9 bases of the junction left unmatched. CDR3 bases: TGTGCCAGCCAAGTTCGACAGGGAGCAGATACGCAGTATTTT. It translates to CASQVRQGADTQYF.

This clone came up once. This rearrangement joins TRBV18 to TRBJ1-1; 7 bases fit TRBD1. Germline loops: CDR1 KGHSH, CDR2 LQKENI. The CDR3 is made up of 16 amino acids. Trimming removed 4 bases from V and 5 bases from J; junction bases left unmatched: 13. This CDR3 reads CASSQTGRAARTEAFF. The CDR3 nucleotides are TGTGCCAGCTCACAGACAGGGCGGGCTGCGAGGACTGAAGCTTTCTTT. The full variable domain, completed using reference TRBV18 and TRBJ1-1, is NAGVMQNPRHLVRRRGQEARLRCSPMKGHSHVYWYRQLPEEGLKFMVYLQKENIIDESGMPKERFSAEFPKEGPSILRIQQVVRGDSAAYFCASSQTGRAARTEAFFGQGTRLTVV.

This clone was seen more than once but under ten times. The J gene is TRBJ2-2, the V gene TRBV6-2 or TRBV6-3; D possibly corresponds to TRBD1 (6 bases). V lost 6 bases and J 1 base, leaving 12 bases between the germline ends. The CDR3 has 15 residues. The germline CDR1 and CDR2 sequences are MNHEY and SVGEGT. The CDR3 loop is CASSAGTLNTGELFF. In nucleotides, the CDR3 is TGTGCCAGCAGCGCCGGGACACTGAACACCGGGGAGCTGTTTTTT.

V usage is TRBV6-5 and J usage is TRBJ1-4, with TRBD1 matching 7 bases. The CDR3 is 15 amino acids. Germline V gene sequence: CDR1 MNHEY, CDR2 SVGAGI. V lost 6 bases and J lost 6; bases outside the gene matches: 10. DNA for the CDR3: TGTGCCAGCAGCCCCCGAGGACAGGCTCATGAAAAACTGTTTTTT. Its translation is CASSPRGQAHEKLFF.

V gene TRBV6-5 combines with J gene TRBJ1-2, with 7 bases aligning to TRBD1. CDR3 size: 13 residues. CDR1 is MNHEY, CDR2 SVGAGI, per germline. V lost 4 bases, J lost 4 bases, and 3 bases stayed unmatched. The CDR3 DNA follows: TGTGCCAGCAGTTTACAGGGGAGCTATGGCTACACCTTC. Its protein product is CASSLQGSYGYTF.

This clone was observed a single time. The V and J genes are TRBV27 and TRBJ2-2; D is possibly TRBD1 (6 bases). The length of the CDR3 is 12 residues. With 6 bases removed from V and 6 bases from J, the gap between germline ends came to 8 bases. CDR1 and CDR2 from the germline V gene are MNHEY and SMNVEV (reference sequence). CDR3: CASRQGPGELFF. CDR3 nucleotides: TGTGCCAGCAGACAGGGCCCCGGGGAGCTGTTTTTT.

The chain employs TRBV5-6 and TRBJ2-7; 8 bases align to TRBD1. The CDR3 length is 17 residues. V shed 4 bases and J 2 bases; nucleotides not matched to a gene: 14. Germline loops: CDR1 SGHDT, CDR2 YYEEEE. In DNA, the CDR3 is TGTGCCAGCAGCCAAACCGGGACAGGCTCCCGTCCCTACGAGCAGTACTTC. It is translated as CASSQTGTGSRPYEQYF.

The J gene is TRBJ2-5, the V gene TRBV5-8, with TRBD1 as a possible D gene (5 bases). CDR1 SGHTS and CDR2 YDEGEE come from the germline V gene. Deletions cut 4 bases from V and 7 bases from J, with 20 bases between. The CDR3 sequence is 15 residues long. Written as DNA, the CDR3 is TGTGCCAGCAGCCTGACGCAGGGTGCTAGAGGGACCCAGTACTTC. The encoded protein is CASSLTQGARGTQYF.

The CDR3 here is CASSIDSSGGNIQYF. The CDR3 bases are TGTGCCAGTAGTATAGATAGTAGCGGGGGAAACATTCAGTACTTC. The chain recombines TRBV19 with TRBJ2-4, with 9 bases aligning to TRBD2. This CDR3 is built from 15 residues. Trimming removed 0 bases from V and 6 bases from J; junction bases left unmatched: 3. Germline CDR1 and CDR2: LNHDA and SQIVND (reference sequence).

The chain combines TRBV11-3 with TRBJ2-7; TRBD1 agrees at 9 bases. Germline V gene lookup returns CDR1 SGHNT and CDR2 YENEEA. Trimming at V came to 5 bases and at J to 3 bases, leaving 8 bases not matched to a gene. The CDR3 is 15 amino acids. In DNA form, the CDR3 reads TGTGCCAGCAGCGGAGGACAGGGGTCGGGCTACGAGCAGTACTTC. Translation: CASSGGQGSGYEQYF.

V gene TRBV2 combines with J gene TRBJ2-7, with D tentatively TRBD2 (6 bases). V lost 6 bases and J lost 0, with 15 bases in between. The CDR3 runs 15 residues. Germline V lookup: CDR1 SNHLY, CDR2 FYNNEI. The CDR3 is CASSGSAGSSYEQYF. The CDR3 nucleotides read TGTGCCAGCAGCGGGTCCGCGGGGAGCTCCTACGAGCAGTACTTC.